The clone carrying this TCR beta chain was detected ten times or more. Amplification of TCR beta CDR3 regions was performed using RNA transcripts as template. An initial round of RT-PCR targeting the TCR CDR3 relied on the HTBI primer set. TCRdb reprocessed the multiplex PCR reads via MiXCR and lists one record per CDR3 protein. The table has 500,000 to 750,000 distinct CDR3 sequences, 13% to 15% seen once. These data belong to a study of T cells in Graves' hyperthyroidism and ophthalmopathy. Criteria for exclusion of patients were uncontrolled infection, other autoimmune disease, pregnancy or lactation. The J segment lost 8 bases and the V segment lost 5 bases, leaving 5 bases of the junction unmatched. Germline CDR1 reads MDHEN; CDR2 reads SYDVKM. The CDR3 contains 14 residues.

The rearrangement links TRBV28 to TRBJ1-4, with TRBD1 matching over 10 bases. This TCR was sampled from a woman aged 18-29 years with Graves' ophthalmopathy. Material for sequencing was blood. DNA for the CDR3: TGTGCCAGCAGTACCGGGACAGGGGAGGAAAAACTGTTTTTT. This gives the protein CASSTGTGEEKLFF.